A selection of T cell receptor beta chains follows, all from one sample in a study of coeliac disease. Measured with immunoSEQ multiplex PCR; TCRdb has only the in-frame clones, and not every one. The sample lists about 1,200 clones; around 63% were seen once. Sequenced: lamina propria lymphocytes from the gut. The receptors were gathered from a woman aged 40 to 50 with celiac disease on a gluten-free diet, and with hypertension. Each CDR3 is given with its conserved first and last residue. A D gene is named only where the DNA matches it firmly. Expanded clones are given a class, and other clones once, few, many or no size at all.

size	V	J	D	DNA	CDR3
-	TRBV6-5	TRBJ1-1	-	TGTGCCAGCAGTTGGGGGCGTGAAGCTTTCTTT	CASSWGREAFF
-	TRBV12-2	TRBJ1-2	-	TGTGCAAGTCGCAGCGGAGGCAGAACTTTCAGGAAGTATGGCTACACCTTC	CASRSGGRTFRKYGYTF
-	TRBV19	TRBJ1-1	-	TGTGCCAGTAGTATGAAGGGGGACACTGAAGCTTTCTTT	CASSMKGDTEAFF
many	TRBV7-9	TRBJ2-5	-	TGCGCCAGCAGCCCCGGACTGCTAAAGACCCAGTACTTC	CASSPGLLKTQYF
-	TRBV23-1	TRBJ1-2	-	TGCGCCAGCAGTGACATTAACGTTAAGTTCAGGAAGTATGGCTACACCTTC	CASSDINVKFRKYGYTF
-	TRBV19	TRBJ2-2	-	TGTGCCAGTAGTATGAGACATGACTATACCGGGGAGCTGTTTTTT	CASSMRHDYTGELFF
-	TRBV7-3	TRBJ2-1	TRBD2	TGTGCCAGCAGCTTTGGGGGGGCCTACAATGAGCAGTTCTTC	CASSFGGAYNEQFF
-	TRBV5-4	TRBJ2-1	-	TGCGCCAGCAGGCCGGGACTCCCATCTTACAATGAGCAGTTCTTC	CASRPGLPSYNEQFF
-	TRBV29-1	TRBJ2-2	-	TGCAGCGTTGACGCGGTGGCCGGGGAGCTGCTTTTT	CSVDAVAGELLF
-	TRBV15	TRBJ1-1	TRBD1	TGTGCCACCAGCAGACATCCAGGGGGGATGAACACTGAAGCTTTCTTT	CATSRHPGGMNTEAFF
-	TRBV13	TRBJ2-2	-	TGTGCCAGCAGCCCCCTAAGAGGGGGGAACACCGGGGAGCTGTTTTTT	CASSPLRGGNTGELFF
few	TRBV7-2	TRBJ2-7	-	TGTGCCAGCAGCTTAGGTGTAGGGGGATTCTACGAGCAGTACTTC	CASSLGVGGFYEQYF
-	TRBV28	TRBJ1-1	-	TGTGCCAGCAGCCCCACGAGCGATCCCTTGGCTTTCTTT	CASSPTSDPLAFF
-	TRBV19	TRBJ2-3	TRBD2	TGTGCCAGTCGACTAGCGGGAGATACGCAGTATTTT	CASRLAGDTQYF
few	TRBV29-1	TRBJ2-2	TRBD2	TGCAGCGGGGGGGGAGAACACCGGGAGCTGTTTTTT	CSGGGEHRELFF
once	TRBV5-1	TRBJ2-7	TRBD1	TGCGCCAGCAGCTTGGGAGACAGGGAAACCTACGAGCAGTACTTC	CASSLGDRETYEQYF
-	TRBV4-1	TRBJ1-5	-	TGCGCCAGCAGCCAAGACGAGGATCAGCCCCAGCATTTT	CASSQDEDQPQHF
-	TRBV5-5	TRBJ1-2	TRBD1	TGTGCCAGCAGCTTTCGACAGGGGCCCGTGTATGGCTACACCTTC	CASSFRQGPVYGYTF
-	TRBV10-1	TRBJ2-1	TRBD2	TGCGCCAGCGCTAGACTAGCGGGAGTAGGAAGTGAGCAGTTCTTC	CASARLAGVGSEQFF
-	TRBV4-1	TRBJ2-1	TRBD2	TGCGCCAGCAGCCAAGGAACTAGCGGCATTTACAATGAGCAGTTCTTC	CASSQGTSGIYNEQFF
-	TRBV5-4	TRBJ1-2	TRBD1	TGTGCCAGCAGCCAACCGACAGGGGTGGGGTACTACACCTTC	CASSQPTGVGYYTF
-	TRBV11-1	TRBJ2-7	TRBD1	TGTGCCAGCAGCTTAGAGACAGGGGAGCAGTACTTC	CASSLETGEQYF
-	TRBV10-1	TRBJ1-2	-	TGCGCCAGCAGTGCCTTAGCATCCGGACTCAGGAAGTATGGCTACACCTTC	CASSALASGLRKYGYTF
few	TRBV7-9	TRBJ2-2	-	TGTGCCAGCAGGGAGCCGGGATTGAACACCGGGGAGCTGTTTTTT	CASREPGLNTGELFF
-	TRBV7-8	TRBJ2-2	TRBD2	TGTGCCAGCAGCTTAGCCGGGGCGGGAGTTAACACCGGGGAGCTGTTTTTT	CASSLAGAGVNTGELFF
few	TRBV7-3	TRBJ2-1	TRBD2	TGTGCCAGCAGCTTAGCGGGAGGGCCCTACAATGAGCAGTTCTTC	CASSLAGGPYNEQFF
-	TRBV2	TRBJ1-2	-	TGTGCCAGCAGTTTAGAGACTAACTATGGCTACACCTTC	CASSLETNYGYTF
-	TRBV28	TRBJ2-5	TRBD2	TGTGCCAGCAGCCTAGCGGATGAAGAGACCCAGTACTTC	CASSLADEETQYF
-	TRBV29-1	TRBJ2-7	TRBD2	TGCAGCGTCGCTGGACTAGCGGGAGGGAACGAGCAGTACTTC	CSVAGLAGGNEQYF
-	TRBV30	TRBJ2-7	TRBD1	TGTGCCTGGAGACCAGGGACAGGGGCTTACGAGCAGTACTTC	CAWRPGTGAYEQYF
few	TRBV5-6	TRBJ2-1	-	TGTGCCAGCACCCCAGCGCTCTACAATGAGCAGTTCTTC	CASTPALYNEQFF
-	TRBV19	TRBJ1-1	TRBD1	TGTGCCAGTAGTAGGGGCACAGGGGTGACGTACACTGAAGCTTTCTTT	CASSRGTGVTYTEAFF
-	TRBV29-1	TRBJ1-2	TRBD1	TGCAGCGTTGACTCCCTCGACAGGGGTTATGGCTACACCTTC	CSVDSLDRGYGYTF
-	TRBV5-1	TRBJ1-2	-	TGCGCCAGCAGCCTAAGGACTTCTAACCCTCTTAACTATGGCTACACCTTC	CASSLRTSNPLNYGYTF
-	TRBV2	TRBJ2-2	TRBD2	TGTGCCGGGGGGGTAGGGAACACCGGGGAGCTGTTTTTT	CAGGVGNTGELFF
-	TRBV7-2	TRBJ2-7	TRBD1	TGTGCCAGCAGCTTTGAGGTGACAGGGGGCTACGAGCAGTACTTC	CASSFEVTGGYEQYF
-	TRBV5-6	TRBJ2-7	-	TGTGCCAGCAGCTTCGTGGGCAGCTCCTACGAGCAGTACTTC	CASSFVGSSYEQYF
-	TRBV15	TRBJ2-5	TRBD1	TGTGCCACCGGAACAGGGGCCCAAGAGACCCAGTACTTC	CATGTGAQETQYF
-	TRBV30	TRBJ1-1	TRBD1	TGTGCCTGCATCAAGGGGGCGGACACTGAAGCTTTCTTT	CACIKGADTEAFF
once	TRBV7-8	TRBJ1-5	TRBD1	TGTGCCAGCAGCTTCGACAGGGATTATAGCAATCAGCCCCAGCATTTT	CASSFDRDYSNQPQHF
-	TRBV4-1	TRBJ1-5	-	TGCGCCAGCAGCCAGGGACTTCAGAGCAATCAGCCCCAGCATTTT	CASSQGLQSNQPQHF
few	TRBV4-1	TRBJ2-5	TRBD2	TGCGCCAGCGGTTTATCGACTAGCCCCTATACTGGGATAGAGACCCAGTACTTC	CASGLSTSPYTGIETQYF
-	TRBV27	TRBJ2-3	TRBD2	TGTGCCAGCAGTTCTCCCCGGGGGGGGCAACGGGATACGCAGTATTTT	CASSSPRGGQRDTQYF
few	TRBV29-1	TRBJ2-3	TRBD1	TGCAGCGTTGAAGATACTGGACAGGGAACCATTACAGATACGCAGTATTTT	CSVEDTGQGTITDTQYF
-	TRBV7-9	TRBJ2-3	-	TGTGCCAGCAGCCCTTATGGGAGCTCTCCGCTAAGCACAGATACGCAGTATTTT	CASSPYGSSPLSTDTQYF
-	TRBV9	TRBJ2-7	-	TGTGCCAGCAGCGTAGACGGTACTCTTGACGAGCAGTACTTC	CASSVDGTLDEQYF
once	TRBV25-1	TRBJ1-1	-	TGTGCCAGCAGGGTTGGAGTCAACACTGAAGCTTTCTTT	CASRVGVNTEAFF
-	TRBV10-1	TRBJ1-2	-	TGCGCCAGCAGTACGACAAGATCCGGACTCAGGAAGTATGGCTACACCTTC	CASSTTRSGLRKYGYTF
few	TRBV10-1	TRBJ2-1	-	TGCGCCAGCTCCCTGACCCTTACTAGATTCAGTTGCGGCAATGAGCAGTTCTTC	CASSLTLTRFSCGNEQFF
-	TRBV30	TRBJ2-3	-	TGTGCCTGGAGGTTACTAACAGGGCTCACAGATACGCAGTATTTT	CAWRLLTGLTDTQYF
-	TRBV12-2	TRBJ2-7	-	TGTGCAAGTCGCTTAGGGTGGACTAGCGGGAACTACGAGCAGTACTTC	CASRLGWTSGNYEQYF
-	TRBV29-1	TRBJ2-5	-	TGCAGCGTTGAGCTTAGCGGAAGTAGAGGAGAGACCCAGTACTTC	CSVELSGSRGETQYF
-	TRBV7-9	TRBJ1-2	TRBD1	TGTGCCAGCAACTTGGACAGGGGAGGTGGCTACACCTTC	CASNLDRGGGYTF
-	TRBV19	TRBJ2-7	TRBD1	TGTGCCAGTAGTATACAGGGGGCAACCACCGAGCAGTACTTC	CASSIQGATTEQYF
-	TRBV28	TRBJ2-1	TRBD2	TGTGCCAGCAGTCTCCAGCTGGGCGGGGGCTCCTACAATGAGCAGTTCTTC	CASSLQLGGGSYNEQFF
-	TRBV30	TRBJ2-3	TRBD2	TGTGCCTGGAGATTAGCGGGAGCTGGGGATACGCAGTATTTT	CAWRLAGAGDTQYF
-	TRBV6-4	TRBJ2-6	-	TGTGCCAGCAGTACATGTCGCTCACGACAAAGTCGGTCCAACGTCCTGACTTTC	CASSTCRSRQSRSNVLTF
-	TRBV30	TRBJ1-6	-	TGTGCCTGGAGTGTACGAGGGGGTGGGAATTCACCCCTCCACTTT	CAWSVRGGGNSPLHF